This T cell receptor (beta chain) was sequenced during a study of T cell repertoires in cytomegalovirus infection. TCRdb reprocessed the reads via MiXCR and lists one record per CDR3 protein. The table has about 230,000 distinct CDR3 sequences, roughly 6.5% seen once. The CDR3 spans 14 residues. Germline values: CDR1 SQVTM, CDR2 ANQGSEA. The germline V and J ends were trimmed by 4 bases and 0 bases, with 12 bases remaining between them. This clonotype came up a few times. This chain links TRBV29-1 with TRBJ1-2; no clear D gene. The receptor was derived from a human donor in good health (CMV status not recorded). Some clones in this sample may be carry-over from other donors' samples. Sample: PBMCs. CDR3 sequence: CSVGGAEANYGYTF. CDR3 nucleotides: TGCAGCGTTGGGGGAGCGGAAGCTAACTATGGCTACACCTTC.